This TCR beta chain was profiled in a study of shared clonotypes between healthy human individuals. Points from the study as a whole: Naive subsets generally exceeded memory subsets in estimated richness.

This clone appeared a few times. The antigen is not known. V was shortened by 2 bases and J by 11 bases, with 12 bases between the two germline ends. CDR1 is MDHEN, CDR2 SYDVKM, per germline. The CDR3 length is 12 residues. Repertoires were generated with immunoSEQ multiplex PCR, while TCRdb's copy carries only in-frame clones and drops some. The sample yields about 1 million clones, under 80% seen once. This receptor was obtained from a man between 18 and 35 years old in good health. Material for sequencing was memory CD4+ T cells sorted from blood. Described subset: CD45RA-negative fraction. The rearrangement links TRBV28 to TRBJ1-1; D is uncertain. The CDR3 bases are TGTGCCAGCAGTTTAAGTAGGGCTGTGGCTTTCTTT. Its translation: CASSLSRAVAFF.